This is a list of T cell receptor beta chains from one sample in a study of T cell responses to AZD1222 COVID-19 vaccine. This table comes from immunoSEQ multiplex PCR, and its TCRdb copy is limited to in-frame clones, with some not included. The sample contains some 100,000 clones, around 83% of which appear only once. Sample: peripheral blood, taken on day 0 of AZD1222 vaccination. The receptors come from an adult in good health. CDR3s include the opening cysteine and the closing phenylalanine or tryptophan. D genes are given only for firm matches. Rows give clone size only sometimes, using once, few, many, or a class for an expanded clone.

>TRBJ2-3|NA|TRBV7-3|14|NA
CASSPGHSIDTQYF
TGTGCCAGCAGCCCCGGACACTCTATAGATACGCAGTATTTT
>TRBJ2-7|NA|TRBV11-2|15|NA
CASSHYGRDFYEQYF
TGTGCCAGCAGCCATTACGGCAGGGATTTCTACGAGCAGTACTTC
>TRBJ1-1|NA|TRBV19|14|NA
CASSSGTPNTEAFF
TGTGCCAGTAGTAGCGGGACACCGAACACTGAAGCTTTCTTT
>TRBJ1-2|once|TRBV19|14|TRBD1
CASSIAGGQGGYTF
TGTGCCAGTAGTATCGCAGGGGGCCAGGGTGGCTACACCTTC
>TRBJ1-1|NA|TRBV10-3|17|NA
CAISEPGLFGIRTEAFF
TGTGCCATCAGTGAGCCGGGGTTATTCGGAATTCGCACTGAAGCTTTCTTT
>TRBJ1-4|NA|TRBV6-2/TRBV6-3|17|NA
CASSSPAGLGTNEKLFF
TGTGCCAGCAGTTCTCCGGCAGGCCTTGGTACTAATGAAAAACTGTTTTTT
>TRBJ1-1|NA|TRBV11-3|14|TRBD1
CASSAGQGNTEAFF
TGTGCCAGCAGCGCCGGACAGGGTAACACTGAAGCTTTCTTT
>TRBJ1-2|NA|TRBV19|13|NA
CASSIPNGRGYTF
TGTGCCAGTAGCATTCCTAACGGTAGGGGCTACACCTTC
>TRBJ2-7|once|TRBV28|15|TRBD1
CASSPRTGWSYEQYF
TGTGCCAGCAGTCCTCGGACAGGCTGGTCCTACGAGCAGTACTTC
>TRBJ2-1|NA|TRBV7-3|16|NA
CASSPRLESSYNEQFF
TGTGCCAGCAGCCCTAGACTAGAGAGCTCCTACAATGAGCAGTTCTTC
>TRBJ1-6|NA|TRBV4-1|17|NA
CASSQEPQSSYNSPLHF
TGCGCCAGCAGCCAAGAACCCCAGAGCTCCTATAATTCACCCCTCCACTTT
>TRBJ2-7|once|TRBV21-1|17|NA
CASSKVREGACVYEQYF
TGTGCCAGCAGCAAAGTTCGCGAGGGGGCGTGTGTCTACGAGCAGTACTTC
>TRBJ2-7|NA|TRBV7-9|12|NA
CASSPASYEQYF
TGTGCCAGCAGCCCCGCCTCCTACGAGCAGTACTTC
>TRBJ2-7|NA|TRBV4-1|14|TRBD2
CASSSRERSGEQYF
TGCGCCAGCAGCTCGCGGGAGCGGTCTGGGGAGCAGTACTTC
>TRBJ1-1|NA|TRBV19|13|NA
CASSILGPSPAFF
TGTGCCAGTAGTATCCTCGGGCCCTCCCCAGCTTTCTTT
>TRBJ2-1|NA|TRBV5-6|15|NA
CASSLVVRAVDEQFF
TGTGCCAGCAGCTTGGTCGTCAGGGCGGTCGATGAGCAGTTCTTC
>TRBJ2-2|NA|TRBV4-3|16|TRBD1
CASSQDPTGLTGELFF
TGCGCCAGCAGCCAAGATCCGACAGGGCTCACCGGGGAGCTGTTTTTT
>TRBJ2-1|NA|TRBV13|17|TRBD2
CASSTPLGLAVSNEQFF
TGTGCCAGCAGCACCCCCCTCGGACTAGCTGTATCGAATGAGCAGTTCTTC
>TRBJ2-1|NA|TRBV7-3|15|NA
CASSLAGSSYNEQFF
TGTGCCAGCAGCTTAGCGGGAAGCTCCTACAATGAGCAGTTCTTC
>TRBJ2-5|NA|TRBV19|14|NA
CASSISPSGETQYF
TGTGCCAGTAGTATAAGCCCCTCAGGAGAGACCCAGTACTTC
>TRBJ1-5|NA|TRBV28|12|NA
CASTSSNQPQHF
TGTGCCAGCACCTCTAGCAATCAGCCCCAGCATTTT
>TRBJ1-2|NA|TRBV6-5|16|NA
CASSYSSGHRVYGYTF
TGTGCCAGCAGTTACTCGAGCGGTCACAGGGTCTATGGCTACACCTTC
>TRBJ2-1|NA|TRBV7-3|14|TRBD2
CASSLSGLNNEQFF
TGTGCCAGCAGCTTATCGGGACTAAACAATGAGCAGTTCTTC
>TRBJ1-1|NA|TRBV28|15|TRBD1
CASSFLGTGGTEAFF
TGTGCCAGCAGTTTCCTGGGGACAGGGGGGACTGAAGCTTTCTTT
>TRBJ2-1|NA|TRBV9|15|NA
CASSVAGNSYNEQFF
TGTGCCAGCAGCGTAGCCGGAAACTCCTACAATGAGCAGTTCTTC
>TRBJ1-2|NA|TRBV19|12|TRBD1
CASSDRDYGYTF
TGTGCCAGTTCTGACAGGGACTATGGCTACACCTTC
>TRBJ1-3|NA|TRBV9|14|NA
CASSVEQGGNTIYF
TGTGCCAGCAGCGTAGAACAGGGTGGAAACACCATATATTTT
>TRBJ1-2|once|TRBV5-6|14|NA
CASSFDSRNYGYTF
TGTGCCAGCAGCTTTGACTCGCGGAACTATGGCTACACCTTC
>TRBJ2-2|NA|TRBV7-2|15|NA
CASSLVRANTGELFF
TGTGCCAGCAGCTTAGTCAGAGCGAACACCGGGGAGCTGTTTTTT
>TRBJ1-1|NA|TRBV21-1|17|NA
CASALGQGKINDTEAFF
TGTGCCAGCGCTCTAGGGCAGGGGAAAATCAATGACACTGAAGCTTTCTTT
>TRBJ1-6|NA|TRBV5-4|15|NA
CASSLQAGFGSPLHF
TGTGCCAGCAGCCTGCAGGCCGGGTTTGGCTCACCCCTCCACTTT
>TRBJ1-5|NA|TRBV28|14|NA
CASSLRQPSDPQHF
TGTGCCAGCAGCCTCAGACAACCCTCGGATCCCCAGCATTTT
>TRBJ2-1|NA|TRBV2|15|TRBD1
CATKPGTGTYNEQFF
TGTGCCACCAAGCCAGGGACAGGAACCTACAATGAGCAGTTCTTC
>TRBJ2-7|NA|TRBV2|15|NA
CASTLLGGQDYEQYF
TGTGCCAGCACCCTCCTGGGGGGACAAGACTACGAGCAGTACTTC
>TRBJ1-6|NA|TRBV18|14|NA
CASSPDQATRSLHF
TGTGCCAGCTCACCAGATCAGGCCACTCGTTCCCTCCACTTT
>TRBJ2-7|NA|TRBV5-1|15|NA
CATKRDLAGMNEQYF
TGCGCCACCAAGAGGGATTTGGCAGGGATGAACGAGCAGTACTTC
>TRBJ2-7|NA|TRBV28|15|TRBD2
CASSLELAGGYEQYF
TGTGCCAGCAGTTTAGAACTAGCGGGAGGCTACGAGCAGTACTTC
>TRBJ1-5|NA|TRBV30|15|NA
CAWSGGQSSNQPQHF
TGTGCCTGGAGCGGAGGACAGTCTAGCAATCAGCCCCAGCATTTT
>TRBJ1-1|NA|TRBV27|16|NA
CASSKGAGAMNTEAFF
TGTGCCAGCAGTAAAGGGGCAGGGGCCATGAACACTGAAGCTTTCTTT
>TRBJ2-3|NA|TRBV7-9|12|NA
CASSFERRAGYF
TGTGCCAGCAGCTTTGAGCGGCGGGCTGGTTATTTT
>TRBJ1-2|NA|TRBV5-4|14|NA
CASSFARGGYGYTF
TGTGCCAGCAGCTTTGCCAGGGGCGGCTATGGCTACACCTTC
>TRBJ2-1|NA|TRBV6-2/TRBV6-3|17|TRBD2
CASSSPGRGSGRGEQFF
TGTGCCAGCAGTTCCCCCGGGCGGGGTAGCGGGAGAGGGGAGCAGTTCTTC
>TRBJ1-2|NA|TRBV19|13|TRBD1
CASCGQGMGGYTF
TGTGCCAGCTGCGGACAGGGGATGGGAGGCTACACCTTC
>TRBJ1-5|many|TRBV6-1|18|NA
CASSDPTGEMMWNQPQHF
TGTGCCAGCAGTGATCCCACAGGAGAAATGATGTGGAATCAGCCCCAGCATTTT
>TRBJ2-1|once|TRBV7-8|15|NA
CASTPVGGPENEQFF
TGTGCCAGCACCCCCGTAGGAGGGCCCGAGAATGAGCAGTTCTTC
>TRBJ1-1|NA|TRBV29-1|13|NA
CSVVGGLNTEAFF
TGCAGCGTTGTCGGGGGTCTGAACACTGAAGCTTTCTTT
>TRBJ1-2|NA|TRBV6-5|13|TRBD1
CASSPGTGIGYTF
TGTGCCAGCAGTCCCGGGACAGGGATCGGCTACACCTTC
>TRBJ1-1|NA|TRBV7-9|16|NA
CASSVNRGQGNTEAFF
TGTGCCAGCAGCGTAAATCGGGGCCAGGGAAACACTGAAGCTTTCTTT
>TRBJ1-2|once|TRBV6-6|14|TRBD1
CASSFDRANYGYTF
TGTGCCAGCAGTTTTGACAGGGCTAACTATGGCTACACCTTC
>TRBJ2-3|NA|TRBV18|17|NA
CASSPLLGGISTDTQYF
TGTGCCAGCTCACCACTGTTAGGCGGGATAAGCACAGATACGCAGTATTTT
>TRBJ1-5|once|TRBV7-3|13|NA
CASSLRPGEPQHF
TGTGCCAGCAGTCTAAGACCCGGGGAGCCCCAGCATTTT